This TCR beta chain was sequenced during a study of molecular identifiers for immune sequencing clone quantification. Previously described methods with listed TCR primers produced the bulk TCR libraries. From the PCR reads, TCRdb called clonotypes with MiXCR, one entry per CDR3 protein. The table records 350,000 or so distinct CDR3 sequences, 20% to 25% of them present only once. This clonotype has a count of ten or more. Antigen unknown. Study outcomes and limitations: Effector cells kept over 99% of their molecules in clones above 20 RNA copies, while naive cells kept under 1% there.

Naive CD8 libraries came from about 20,000 to 1,000,000 sorted cells with 10%, 30% or 50% RNA. The CDR3 has 15 residues. CDR1 DFQATT and CDR2 SNEGSKA come from the germline V gene (reference sequence). The V end was cut by 3 bases, the J end by 3 bases, with 15 bases between. This receptor was obtained from a human donor in good health. Some libraries in this study had Jurkat cell RNA spiked in. The chain couples TRBV20-1 to TRBJ1-5; the D is unclear. The sequencing sample was made of naive CD8+ T cells from blood, with Jurkat cell RNA spiked in. Specified subset: FACS-sorted CD8+CD4-CCR7+CD45RA+ naive T cells. The CDR3 region is CSARSLERINQPQHF. CDR3 DNA: TGCAGTGCTAGGTCCCTCGAGAGGATCAATCAGCCCCAGCATTTT.